The 27 T cell receptor beta chains presented below share a single source sample, sequenced in a study of blood T cells in healthy people across ages. Through a sample-barcoded 5' primer and a J-beta primer mix, a second PCR was run for about 6 to 11 cycles. TCRdb recomputed calls from the 5' RACE reads with MiXCR, one row per CDR3 protein. Altogether about 400,000 distinct CDR3 sequences are present, over 45% being singletons, with the ten largest covering 51%. Specimen: blood. These receptors were obtained from a man in his 60s in good health.

In this sample, this clonotype turned up once. V and J are TRBV27 and TRBJ2-1; a possible D gene is TRBD1 (5 bases). The V and J ends lost 6 bases and 0 bases respectively, with 15 bases between them. CDR1 is MNHEY and CDR2 is SMNVEV in the germline V gene (reference sequence). The length of the CDR3 is 16 residues. The CDR3 reads CASRFDQGYSYNEQFF. The CDR3 DNA reads as TGTGCCAGCAGATTCGATCAGGGATACTCCTACAATGAGCAGTTCTTC.

This clonotype was observed a handful of times. The J gene is TRBJ2-1, the V gene TRBV12-3 or TRBV12-4; D perhaps matches TRBD2 (5 bases). Trimming cost V 6 bases and J 9 bases, with 18 bases left between them. CDR3 size: 14 residues. CDR3: CASRPGISSGEQFF. CDR3 in DNA: TGTGCCAGCAGACCTGGCATATCCAGCGGTGAGCAGTTCTTC.

This clonotype has just a few counts. Possible read error: a much larger clone is one base away. V usage is TRBV11-2 and J usage is TRBJ1-2; D perhaps matches TRBD1 (5 bases). The CDR3 loop spans 16 amino acids. The V gene lost 8 bases and the J gene lost 0 bases, with 19 bases spanning the gap. Germline V gives CDR1 SGHAT, CDR2 FQNNGV. The CDR3 loop is CASQGRGTRANYGYTF. CDR3 in DNA: TGTGCCAGCCAGGGCCGGGGGACGCGAGCTAACTATGGCTACACCTTC.

This clonotype came up a few times. V and J are TRBV29-1 and TRBJ2-4; D remains unclear. The CDR3 totals 11 residues. Germline loops: CDR1 SQVTM, CDR2 ANQGSEA. V lost 6 bases, J lost 13 bases, and 16 bases lay in between. Here the CDR3 DNA reads TGCAGCGTCAAGACTGCGGTCGAACAGTACTTC. It translates to CSVKTAVEQYF. The entire variable domain, with the rest obtained from reference TRBV29-1 and TRBJ2-4, is as follows: SAVISQKPSRDICQRGTSLTIQCQVDSQVTMMFWYRQQPGQSLTLIATANQGSEATYESGFVIDKFPISRPNLTFSTLTVSNMSPEDSSIYLCSVKTAVEQYFGAGTRLSVL.

This rearrangement joins TRBV5-1 to TRBJ2-3, with no clear D. V was cut by 5 bases and J by 5 bases, with 12 bases left in between. Germline CDR1 SGHRS, CDR2 YFSETQ. This CDR3 spans 13 amino acids. The CDR3 protein is CASSRLNVDTQYF. CDR3 nucleotide sequence: TGCGCCAGCAGTAGACTTAATGTAGATACGCAGTATTTT.

V usage is TRBV30 and J usage is TRBJ2-1, with 9 nucleotides matching TRBD1. This CDR3 comprises 13 residues. The germline CDR1 and CDR2 sequences are GTSNPN and SVGIG (reference sequence). V was pared by 5 bases and J by 8 bases, with 7 bases of the junction left unmatched. This chain's CDR3 is CAWAIQGAHEQFF. The CDR3 DNA follows: TGTGCCTGGGCCATACAGGGGGCTCATGAGCAGTTCTTC.

The sample holds many counts of this clonotype. The chain is built from TRBV4-2 and TRBJ2-3; no firm D call. Per germline, CDR1 LGHNA and CDR2 YNFKEQ. Deletions cut 0 bases from V and 0 bases from J, with 4 bases between. This CDR3 has 14 amino acids. CDR3 sequence: CASSQDVSTDTQYF. CDR3 sequence (DNA): TGTGCCAGCAGCCAAGATGTTAGCACAGATACGCAGTATTTT.

Notes on this clonotype: The germline gene is not matched at one end of the junction; a read error may be the cause. This chain links TRBV6-5 with TRBJ1-2; D ambiguous. The CDR3 consists of 14 residues. CDR1 is MNHEY and CDR2 is SVGAGI in the germline V gene. As DNA, the CDR3 is TGTACCAGCAGTTACCTGGACGGTAACTATGGCTACACCTTC. Translated, it gives CTSSYLDGNYGYTF.

This clonotype was detected many times. This chain connects TRBV28 to TRBJ2-7, with 8 bases aligning to TRBD2. Germline loops: CDR1 MDHEN, CDR2 SYDVKM. J was trimmed by 7 bases and V by 6 bases; bases with no gene match: 8. The CDR3 is 13 amino acids. CDR3 protein: CASSLTSVVEQYF. The CDR3 DNA follows: TGTGCCAGCAGCTTGACTAGCGTGGTAGAGCAGTACTTC.

CDR3 region: CSAPTSGANVLTF. In DNA, the CDR3 is TGCAGTGCCCCAACCTCTGGGGCCAACGTCCTGACTTTC. The chain links TRBV20-1 to TRBJ2-6; D is undetermined. The germline V gene has CDR1 DFQATT and CDR2 SNEGSKA (reference sequence). The CDR3 runs 13 residues. The germline V and J ends were trimmed by 6 bases and 0 bases, with 6 bases remaining between them.

This chain connects TRBV20-1 to TRBJ2-7, with TRBD2 identical over 13 bases. Trimming at V came to 6 bases and at J to 7 bases, leaving 15 bases not matched to a gene. CDR3 length equals 16 residues. CDR1 and CDR2 from the germline V gene are DFQATT and SNEGSKA (reference sequence). CDR3 sequence: CSASEGLAGDYNEQYF. The CDR3 DNA sequence: TGCAGTGCGTCAGAAGGACTAGCGGGGGATTACAATGAGCAGTACTTC.

In regard to this clonotype: A single base separates this from a much larger clone, so it may be a read error. J is TRBJ2-1 and V is TRBV29-1, with D tentatively TRBD2 (6 bases). The CDR3 runs to 12 residues. Germline CDR1 reads SQVTM; CDR2 reads ANQGSEA. The CDR3 nucleotides read TGCGGCGTTGTTCCAGCGGGCAGTGAGCAGTTCTTC. Protein product: CGVVPAGSEQFF.

The V call is TRBV11-2, the J call TRBJ2-1; D remains unclear. V was trimmed by 3 bases and J by 6 bases, leaving 6 bases between them. The CDR3 is 12 amino acids. Germline V gene sequence: CDR1 SGHAT, CDR2 FQNNGV. CDR3 in DNA: TGTGCCAGCAGCTTGAACAGCAATGAGCAGTTCTTC. This codes for CASSLNSNEQFF. Full variable domain (remainder filled in from reference TRBV11-2 and TRBJ2-1): EAGVAQSPRYKIIEKRQSVAFWCNPISGHATLYWYQQILGQGPKLLIQFQNNGVVDDSQLPKDRFSAERLKGVDSTLKIQPAKLEDSAVYLCASSLNSNEQFFGPGTRLTVL.

This clonotype showed up just a few times. The chain combines TRBV7-2 with TRBJ2-1; 10 bases match TRBD2. Losses at the gene ends were 5 bases for V and 7 bases for J; bases not matched to a gene: 17. The CDR3 contains 18 residues. CDR1 is SGHTA and CDR2 is FQGNSA in the germline V gene. Here the CDR3 DNA reads TGTGCCAGCAGCCCCCGGGGGGTGGCTAGCGGGAGTTCGAATGAGCAGTTCTTC. This gives the protein CASSPRGVASGSSNEQFF.

V gene TRBV5-1 combines with J gene TRBJ2-3; 12 nucleotides agree with TRBD2. The CDR3 runs to 17 residues. The V and J ends lost 0 bases and 2 bases, in that order; junction bases with no gene match: 4. Germline loops: CDR1 SGHRS, CDR2 YFSETQ. DNA of the CDR3: TGCGCCAGCAGCTTGGCAAGGACTAGCGGGAACACAGATACGCAGTATTTT. Protein product: CASSLARTSGNTDTQYF.

J is TRBJ2-1 and V is TRBV9, with 11 positions matching TRBD2. Germline-derived CDR1 and CDR2 are SGDLS and YYNGEE. V lost 0 bases to trimming and J lost 4 bases; unmatched junction nucleotides: 6. The CDR3 sequence is 17 residues long. CDR3 in DNA: TGTGCCAGCAGCGTAGGGCCAGGGACTAGCGGTTACAATGAGCAGTTCTTC. Protein sequence: CASSVGPGTSGYNEQFF.

The chain carries TRBV7-2 and TRBJ1-2; D unclear. The CDR3 runs to 16 residues. Germline assignment: CDR1 SGHTA and CDR2 FQGNSA. The ends were cut back, 2 bases at V and 7 bases at J, with 20 bases in the middle. The CDR3 is CASSLSYPTIGVGYTF. The CDR3 DNA is TGTGCCAGCAGCTTATCTTACCCTACCATTGGGGTTGGCTACACCTTC.

The chain joins TRBV29-1 to TRBJ2-1; 8 nucleotides match TRBD2. Germline V gives CDR1 SQVTM, CDR2 ANQGSEA. CDR3 length equals 12 residues. With 1 base clipped from V and 9 bases from J, the junction kept 2 bases outside the gene matches. Written as DNA, the CDR3 is TGCAGCGTTGAAGGCGCGGGAGGTGAGCAGTTCTTC. Translation: CSVEGAGGEQFF.

This clonotype has more than one count but fewer than ten. The V and J genes are TRBV3-1 and TRBJ2-7; 8 positions agree with TRBD1. The V gene's germline CDR1 is LGHDT and CDR2 YNNKEL (reference sequence). The trim removed 5 bases at V and 3 bases at J, leaving 6 bases unmatched. The CDR3 sequence is 14 residues long. The CDR3 region is CASSKSGQGYEQYF. The CDR3 nucleotides read TGTGCCAGCAGCAAGAGCGGACAGGGCTACGAGCAGTACTTC.

The chain combines TRBV28 with TRBJ2-4, with TRBD2 identical over 7 bases. The last part of the DNA fits TRBJ2-7 better; the J call may be wrong. In germline, CDR1 is MDHEN, CDR2 SYDVKM. This CDR3 region has 14 residues. The CDR3 loop reads CASKGSGLEFEQYF. CDR3 DNA sequence: TGTGCCAGCAAAGGGTCAGGACTAGAGTTCGAGCAGTACTTC.

CDR3 sequence: CASSPPAGGHNEQFF. CDR3 bases: TGTGCCAGCAGCCCACCTGCGGGAGGTCACAATGAGCAGTTCTTC. This chain uses TRBV9 with TRBJ2-1, with 8 bases matching TRBD2. The germline V gene encodes CDR1 SGDLS and CDR2 YYNGEE. With V trimmed by 4 bases and J by 5 bases, 8 bases remained unmatched. The CDR3 is 15 residues long.

The chain is built from TRBV7-8 and TRBJ2-5; D unclear. The CDR3 extends over 16 amino acids. Germline CDR1 is SGHVS and CDR2 is FQNEAQ. Trimming removed 1 base at V and 1 base at J, with 13 bases between. CDR3 nucleotides: TGTGCCAGCAGCTTAGACAGCAGTGGGGTCCAAGAGACCCAGTACTTC. Its protein product is CASSLDSSGVQETQYF.

This chain joins TRBV5-1 and TRBJ1-2; D remains unclear. The CDR3 is 18 residues long. Germline CDR1 reads SGHRS; CDR2 reads YFSETQ. V lost 0 bases, J lost 4 bases, and 22 bases lay in between. The CDR3 DNA sequence: TGCGCCAGCAGCTTGGTTAGCCAGGCCCTAAGCTATGTCTATGGCTACACCTTC. This sequence encodes CASSLVSQALSYVYGYTF.

The chain recombines TRBV7-2 with TRBJ2-1; D remains unclear. Trimming removed 2 bases from V and 2 bases from J, with 10 bases in between. The CDR3 loop spans 15 amino acids. Germline V gene lookup returns CDR1 SGHTA and CDR2 FQGNSA. Written as DNA, the CDR3 is TGTGCCAGCAGCTTAAGAAGGGCCACCTACAATGAGCAGTTCTTC. Translation gives CASSLRRATYNEQFF.

This clonotype showed up just once. The gene calls are TRBV20-1 and TRBJ1-1; D unclear. The V end was cut by 0 bases, the J end by 8 bases, with 10 bases between. The CDR3 spans 12 residues. Germline V CDR1 and CDR2: DFQATT, SNEGSKA (reference sequence). CDR3 nucleotides: TGCAGTGCTAGAGAAAGTTGGCCCGAAGCTTTCTTT. Residues: CSARESWPEAFF.

V is TRBV14 and J is TRBJ2-7, with 9 bases matching TRBD2. CDR1 is SGHDN and CDR2 is FVKESK in the germline V gene. The CDR3 is 15 amino acids. V lost 5 bases and J lost 1; bases outside the gene matches: 6. The CDR3 region has the DNA TGTGCCAGCAGCTTAAATAGCGGGGGATCCTACGAGCAGTACTTC. Translation gives CASSLNSGGSYEQYF.

This chain joins TRBV6-5 and TRBJ2-5; D may be TRBD1 or TRBD2 (6 bases each). Trimming left V 5 bases short and J 11 bases short, with 18 bases between. CDR1 and CDR2 (germline): MNHEY, SVGAGI. CDR3 length: 13 amino acids. The CDR3, as DNA: TGTGCCAGCAGTACTGGAGGGGGTCGGGAGCAGTACTTC. Encoded protein: CASSTGGGREQYF.